The sequence of this T cell receptor beta chain was determined in a study of T cell responses to AZD1222 COVID-19 vaccine. Overall study results and limits: The breadth and depth of Spike-specific TCRs increased once two AZD1222 doses had been given.

Assay: immunoSEQ multiplex PCR; the TCRdb copy retains only in-frame clones and omits some. Of around 120,000 clones listed, over 80% are singletons. On this clone: Its antigen is unknown.

Sequenced here: peripheral blood, sampled on day 0 of AZD1222 vaccination. The TCR originated in an adult in good health.

The DNA of the CDR3 is TGTGCCAGCAGTCCCCTACCGGGACAGGGTTATAATTCACCCCTCCACTTT. Encoded protein: CASSPLPGQGYNSPLHF. J is TRBJ1-6 and V is TRBV6-6, with TRBD1 matching 9 bases. V dropped 5 bases and J dropped 4; count of bases not matched to a gene: 9. The CDR3 totals 17 residues. Germline V CDR1 and CDR2: MNHNY, SVGAGI (reference sequence).